These T cell receptor beta chains were read from a single sample in a study of T cells in Graves' hyperthyroidism and ophthalmopathy. TCRdb ran MiXCR on the multiplex PCR reads and lists one entry per CDR3 protein. Found here are over 650,000 distinct CDR3 sequences, about 16% of them singletons; the top ten hold under 9.5%. Sequencing was done on a sample of blood. These receptors all stem from a young man with Graves' hyperthyroidism. The CDR3 runs from the conserved cysteine through the conserved F or W. The D gene is left open where the match is weak. Size values are once, few and many counts, or a class for expanded clones, and some rows have none.

V gene	J gene	D gene	clone size	CDR3 DNA	CDR3 protein
TRBV20-1	TRBJ1-5	TRBD1	few	TGCAGTGCTAAGACAGGGGGAGGCAATCAGCCCCAGCATTTT	CSAKTGGGNQPQHF
TRBV28	TRBJ1-1	NA	NA	TGTGCCAGCAGTTTAAAGCGGGATGAAGCTTTCTTT	CASSLKRDEAFF
TRBV6-2/TRBV6-3	TRBJ2-5	NA	few	TGTGCCAGCAGTTACGTCGAAAGCTTTAGGGAGACCCAGTACTTC	CASSYVESFRETQYF
TRBV7-2	TRBJ2-7	TRBD2	NA	TGTGCCAGCAGCTTCGTCAACCGGTGGGATGGCGGGAGCTCCTACGAGCAGTACTTC	CASSFVNRWDGGSSYEQYF
TRBV7-2	TRBJ2-5	TRBD1	NA	TGTGCCAGCAGCCCCCCCGGGACAGGGGAGTTTGCCGTAAAGACCCAGTACTTC	CASSPPGTGEFAVKTQYF
TRBV25-1	TRBJ1-2	TRBD1	few	TGTGCCAGCAGTGACCCGAAAGAGGGGGCGGGGGGCTACACCTTC	CASSDPKEGAGGYTF
TRBV6-6	TRBJ2-5	TRBD1	many	TGTGCCAGCAGTTTCACCGACAGGGGCCAAGAGACCCAGTACTTC	CASSFTDRGQETQYF
TRBV6-1	TRBJ2-7	NA	many	TGTGCCAGCAGTGAGTCGGGCAGGGTCCACGAGCAGTACTTC	CASSESGRVHEQYF
TRBV4-3	TRBJ2-5	NA	NA	TGCGCCAGCAGCCAGGGGAGGAAGGAGACCCAGTACTTC	CASSQGRKETQYF
TRBV20-1	TRBJ2-2	TRBD2	NA	TGCAGTGCTAGATTGCTAGCGGGAGGGTACGGGGAGCTGTTTTTT	CSARLLAGGYGELFF
TRBV4-2	TRBJ2-1	NA	NA	TGTGCCAGCAGCCAAGATGCAAGGGGCGCGATGGAAAATGAGCAGTTCTTC	CASSQDARGAMENEQFF
TRBV6-6	TRBJ2-7	NA	NA	TGTGCCAGCAGTTACTCGACCAGGGGGGGCTACGAGCAGTACTTC	CASSYSTRGGYEQYF
TRBV2	TRBJ1-6	NA	few	TGTGCCAGCACTGACAGACATAATTCACCCCTCCACTTT	CASTDRHNSPLHF
TRBV6-1	TRBJ2-1	TRBD1	many	TGTGCCAGCAGGGGGACAGGGGCCTACAATGAGCAGTTCTTC	CASRGTGAYNEQFF
TRBV4-3	TRBJ1-1	TRBD1	few	TGCGCCAGCAGCAAGGGGGCAGGGAGGGGGGACACTGAAGCTTTCTTT	CASSKGAGRGDTEAFF
TRBV28	TRBJ2-5	TRBD1	many	TGTGCCAGCTTAGAACAGGGGAACCAAGAGACCCAGTACTTC	CASLEQGNQETQYF
TRBV20-1	TRBJ1-2	TRBD1	NA	TGCAGTGCTTGGGGACAGGGGGAGGATGGCTACACCTTC	CSAWGQGEDGYTF
TRBV6-1	TRBJ2-1	TRBD1	NA	TGTGCCAGCGGTACAGGGGTTAGTTATGAGCAGTTCTTC	CASGTGVSYEQFF
TRBV2	TRBJ1-3	NA	NA	TGTGCCAGCAGTTCCCGGGACGGAGGCATTGGAAACACCATATATTTT	CASSSRDGGIGNTIYF
TRBV5-1	TRBJ2-1	NA	NA	TGCGCCAGCAGCTTGGAAGGGCGTCCCTACAATGAGCAGTTCTTC	CASSLEGRPYNEQFF
TRBV2	TRBJ2-1	TRBD2	many	TGTGCCAGCAGTGCGGTGGGTAGCGGGAACAATGAGCAGTTCTTC	CASSAVGSGNNEQFF
TRBV28	TRBJ2-7	TRBD2	few	TGTGCCAGCACCGGGACTAGCGGGATCCTCAGCTCCTACGAGCAGTACTTC	CASTGTSGILSSYEQYF
TRBV6-2/TRBV6-3	TRBJ2-3	TRBD2	NA	TGTGCCAGCAGTTACGGCGGGAGGAGCACAGATACGCAGTATTTT	CASSYGGRSTDTQYF
TRBV20-1	TRBJ2-1	TRBD2	many	TGCAGTGCTAGAGATCCGAGGACTAGCGGGAATCAGCAGTTCTTC	CSARDPRTSGNQQFF
TRBV10-3	TRBJ1-1	NA	NA	TGTGCCATCAGTGACCGGGGGCGGAACACTGAAGCTTTCTTT	CAISDRGRNTEAFF
TRBV28	TRBJ2-2	TRBD1	many	TGTGCCAGCAGCCGAGGGACAGGACGAGGCACCGGGGAGCTGTTTTTT	CASSRGTGRGTGELFF
TRBV20-1	TRBJ2-3	TRBD2	NA	TGCAGTGCTGGACTAGTCGGCTACACAGGTACGCAGTATTTT	CSAGLVGYTGTQYF
TRBV20-1	TRBJ1-1	NA	many	TGCAGTGCTCTTCCGGTCCGGTTTTTGAACACTGAAGCTTTCTTT	CSALPVRFLNTEAFF
TRBV19	TRBJ1-5	TRBD1	few	TGTGCCAGTAGTCCGGGACAGGGCCCTTTCAATCAGCCCCAGCATTTT	CASSPGQGPFNQPQHF
TRBV28	TRBJ2-7	NA	many	TGTGCCAGCAGTTTACAGGGGCCCTACGAGCAGTACTTC	CASSLQGPYEQYF
TRBV24-1	TRBJ1-1	NA	NA	TGTGCCACCCAAGTCTCGGTGAACACTGAAGCTTTCTTT	CATQVSVNTEAFF
TRBV5-5	TRBJ2-7	NA	few	TGTGCCAGCAGCTTGGTGCGGGACAGTAACTACGAGCAGTACTTC	CASSLVRDSNYEQYF
TRBV30	TRBJ2-2	NA	NA	TGTGCCCGGAGGGAAGCCGCCGGGGAGCTGTTTTTT	CARREAAGELFF
TRBV28	TRBJ2-7	NA	many	TGTGCCAGCAGTCCCCTGCAGGGCTCCTACGAGCAGTACTTC	CASSPLQGSYEQYF
TRBV15	TRBJ1-6	TRBD1	NA	TGTGCCACCAGCAGTGCCCGCCGGGACAGCAAAAATTCACCCCTCCACTTT	CATSSARRDSKNSPLHF
TRBV7-8	TRBJ2-7	NA	many	TGTGCCAGCAGCTTAGGACCAGACTACTACGAGCAGTACTTC	CASSLGPDYYEQYF
TRBV20-1	TRBJ2-7	TRBD1	few	TGCAGTGCTAGACATGAAGACAGGGTTTACGAGCAGTACTTC	CSARHEDRVYEQYF
TRBV28	TRBJ2-1	NA	many	TGTGCCAGCAAGGGTAGCCTCTACAATGAGCAGTTCTTC	CASKGSLYNEQFF
TRBV20-1	TRBJ2-3	TRBD2	many	TGCAGTGCTAGAGATCTAGCGGGAGTAAGCACAGATACGCAGTATTTT	CSARDLAGVSTDTQYF
TRBV20-1	TRBJ2-4	TRBD2	few	TGCAGTGCTCCATTCGCGGGGGGGATTCAGTACTTC	CSAPFAGGIQYF
TRBV11-2	TRBJ2-3	TRBD2	NA	TGTGCCAGCAGCTTAGTGGTCAGCGGGAGTGGAGATACGCAGTATTTT	CASSLVVSGSGDTQYF
TRBV6-1	TRBJ1-1	TRBD1	many	TGTGCCAGCAGTGGCCTGGGACAGGGTAACACTGAAGCTTTCTTT	CASSGLGQGNTEAFF